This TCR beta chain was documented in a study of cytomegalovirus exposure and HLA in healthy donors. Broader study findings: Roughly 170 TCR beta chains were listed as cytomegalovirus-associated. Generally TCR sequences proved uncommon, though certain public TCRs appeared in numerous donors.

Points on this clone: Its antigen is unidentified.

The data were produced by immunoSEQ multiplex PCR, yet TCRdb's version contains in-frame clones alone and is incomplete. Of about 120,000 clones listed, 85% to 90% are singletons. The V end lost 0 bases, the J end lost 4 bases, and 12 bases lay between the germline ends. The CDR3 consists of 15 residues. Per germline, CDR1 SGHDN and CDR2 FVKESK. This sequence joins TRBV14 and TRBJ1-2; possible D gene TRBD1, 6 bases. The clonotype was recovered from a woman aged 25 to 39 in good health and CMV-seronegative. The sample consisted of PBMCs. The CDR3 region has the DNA TGTGCCAGCAGCCAAGATTTACGGGGGGCCTATGGCTACACCTTC. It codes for CASSQDLRGAYGYTF.